The 8 T cell receptor beta chains below come from one sample, sequenced in a study of a mutant IDH1 vaccine in newly diagnosed glioma. Here immunoSEQ multiplex PCR was the method, and the copy in TCRdb shows in-frame clones only, minus some. The top ten hold 4% to 5.5% of the sample, which has fewer than 55,000 clones, 65% seen once. Their antigens remain unidentified. The time point denotes: week 47, end of study. With topical imiquimod, each dose of the vaccine consisted of 300 ug of mutant IDH1 20-mer peptide. The material was peripheral blood mononuclear cells (PBMCs), obtained from a glioma patient whose treatment included an IDH1 peptide vaccine. These receptors came from a man between 40 and 49 years old with glioma. Some clones in this sample may be carry-over from other donors' samples.

The gene calls are TRBV2 and TRBJ1-1; TRBD1 might be the D (5 bases). This CDR3 is 14 amino acids long. Germline V CDR1 and CDR2: SNHLY, FYNNEI. The V end lost 4 bases, the J end lost 5 bases, and 14 bases lay between the germline ends. The CDR3 region has the DNA TGTGCCAGCAGTGCCGGGACCCTTAAGACTGAAGCTTTCTTT. Amino acids: CASSAGTLKTEAFF.

The CDR3: CASSETSGFGNEQFF. CDR3 coding DNA: TGCGCCAGCAGCGAGACTAGCGGGTTTGGTAATGAGCAGTTCTTC. The chain uses TRBV5-1 and TRBJ2-1, with 10 bases matching TRBD2. V lost 4 bases and J lost 7; bases outside the gene matches: 8. The CDR3 covers 15 residues. The germline gives CDR1 SGHRS, CDR2 YFSETQ.

The rearrangement joins TRBV5-1 to TRBJ2-7; 10 bases align to TRBD1. CDR1 and CDR2 (germline): SGHRS, YFSETQ. The V gene end was trimmed by 4 bases and the J gene end by 6 bases; junction bases not matched to a gene: 10. The CDR3 length is 15 residues. The CDR3 DNA is TGCGCCAGCAGCCAGTACCCCGGGACAGGGGTCGAGCAGTACTTC. Translated: CASSQYPGTGVEQYF.

This chain links TRBV4-1 with TRBJ1-1; perhaps TRBD1 as D (5 bases). The CDR3 loop spans 15 amino acids. Trimming pared 3 bases from V and 4 bases from J, leaving 15 bases between. Germline V lookup: CDR1 MGHRA, CDR2 YSYEKL. The CDR3 reads CASSHQRGESTEAFF. CDR3 DNA: TGCGCCAGCAGCCACCAACGGGGGGAAAGCACTGAAGCTTTCTTT.

The V and J genes are TRBV19 and TRBJ1-1; no reliable D call. In germline, CDR1 is LNHDA, CDR2 SQIVND (reference sequence). CDR3 length equals 11 residues. Trimming took off 4 bases at V and 4 bases at J, with 4 bases between the two ends. The CDR3 sequence: CASSTITEAFF. The CDR3 DNA reads TGTGCCAGTAGTACAATCACTGAAGCTTTCTTT. The full variable domain, its missing parts supplied by reference TRBV19 and TRBJ1-1, is DGGITQSPKYLFRKEGQNVTLSCEQNLNHDAMYWYRQDPGQGLRLIYYSQIVNDFQKGDIAEGYSVSREKKESFPLTVTSAQKNPTAFYLCASSTITEAFFGQGTRLTVV.

The J gene is TRBJ1-2, the V gene TRBV2; 9 bases line up with TRBD1. V trimming: 6 bases; J trimming: 7 bases; junction bases outside the gene matches: 3. The CDR3 loop spans 12 amino acids. Germline CDR1 and CDR2: SNHLY and FYNNEI. CDR3 region: CASSSTGGGYTF. The CDR3 DNA reads TGTGCCAGCAGCTCGACAGGGGGTGGCTACACCTTC.

In this sample, this clone turned up a few times. The CDR3 loop is CATSRDAGFETQYF. The CDR3 DNA is TGTGCCACCAGCAGAGACGCGGGATTTGAGACCCAGTACTTC. V and J are TRBV15 and TRBJ2-5; TRBD2 is a possible D gene (6 bases). Germline V gene data show CDR1 as LNHNV and CDR2 as YYDKDF (reference sequence). This CDR3 has 14 residues. V was trimmed by 0 bases and J by 5 bases, leaving 10 bases between them. The variable domain in full, with the rest retrieved from reference TRBV15 and TRBJ2-5, is DAMVIQNPRYQVTQFGKPVTLSCSQTLNHNVMYWYQQKSSQAPKLLFHYYDKDFNNEADTPDNFQSRRPNTSFCFLDIRSPGLGDTAMYLCATSRDAGFETQYFGPGTRLLVL.

The rearrangement links TRBV5-1 to TRBJ2-1; 13 nucleotides agree with TRBD2. This CDR3 is 16 amino acids long. Germline V gene lookup returns CDR1 SGHRS and CDR2 YFSETQ. The ends lost 4 bases at V and 9 bases at J; junction bases unmatched: 10. The CDR3 here is CASSPPTSGGDGEQFF. The CDR3 DNA sequence: TGCGCCAGCAGCCCGCCCACTAGCGGGGGGGACGGTGAGCAGTTCTTC.